This T cell receptor (beta chain) comes out of a study of shared clonotypes between healthy human individuals. Study-wide results and limits: What rarefaction showed was incomplete sorted-subset sequencing despite large depth. Naive subsets usually exceeded memory subsets in estimated richness.

The CDR3 sequence is 17 residues long. V dropped 3 bases and J dropped 0 bases, with 17 bases sitting between them. Germline CDR1 SGDLS, CDR2 YYNGEE. Some clones are missing from TCRdb's copy, which holds only in-frame ones; the method was immunoSEQ multiplex PCR. Of 2 million to 2.5 million clones listed, about 90% were seen once; the top ten hold around 0.38%. Concerning this clone: The antigen remains undetermined.

The sequence derives from a man younger than 35 in good health. Some clones in this sample may be carry-over from other donors' samples. V and J are TRBV9 and TRBJ2-3, with D tentatively TRBD1 or TRBD2 (5 bases each). The sequenced sample was naive CD4+ T cells from PBMCs. Subset described: CD45RA+ positively selected. CDR3 coding DNA: TGTGCCAGCAGCGGGGAAGTACTAGGGACCAGCACAGATACGCAGTATTTT. Translated, it gives CASSGEVLGTSTDTQYF.